Described below is a single T cell receptor beta chain sequence and its context. Produced via immunoSEQ multiplex PCR; TCRdb's table is partial and in-frame only. This table holds 88,000 or so clones, 75% to 85% found once. The sample comes from a study of blood T cell repertoires in COVID-19. V was pared by 3 bases and J by 2 bases, with 7 bases of the junction left unmatched. CDR1 and CDR2 from the germline V gene are MDHEN and SYDVKM. The CDR3 runs to 15 residues. Input material: peripheral blood. This receptor was obtained from a human donor in a cohort sampled during active COVID-19. V and J are TRBV28 and TRBJ2-7; TRBD2 matches 7 bases. CDR3 amino acids: CASSFGPSGPYEQYF. The CDR3 coding sequence is TGTGCCAGCAGTTTTGGTCCTAGCGGACCCTACGAGCAGTACTTC.